One and the same sample provided the 28 T cell receptor beta chains below, sequenced in a study of T cell changes during pregnancy in multiple sclerosis. Clones were sequenced by immunoSEQ multiplex PCR, and TCRdb holds only the in-frame ones, with some missing. The sample records 30,000 to 35,000 clones, roughly 90% being singletons. This sample comprised CD8+ T cells from peripheral blood mononuclear cells, obtained in the first trimester of pregnancy. The receptors shown here come from a female donor with multiple sclerosis, enrolled in a pregnancy study.

This clone was seen a few times. The chain employs TRBV14 and TRBJ1-1; D gene unclear. Germline loops: CDR1 SGHDN, CDR2 FVKESK. Deletions cut 2 bases from V and 1 base from J, with 8 bases between. The CDR3 is 14 residues long. CDR3 amino acids: CASSQFRRNTEAFF. The DNA of the CDR3 is TGTGCCAGCAGCCAATTTAGAAGGAACACTGAAGCTTTCTTT.

CDR3 bases: TGCGCCAGCAGCTCCGGGACACACTCCTACGAGCAGTACTTC. It specifies CASSSGTHSYEQYF. This chain connects TRBV5-1 to TRBJ2-7, with a tentative D call TRBD1 (6 bases). The length of the CDR3 is 14 residues. V shed 3 bases and J shed 0 bases, with 10 bases lying between them. The V gene's germline CDR1 is SGHRS and CDR2 YFSETQ.

CDR3 DNA sequence: TGTGCCAGCAGCGATCGTTGGACAGGGAGCGAGCAGTACTTC. Its protein product is CASSDRWTGSEQYF. The chain has TRBV11-3 and TRBJ2-7, with TRBD1 matching 8 bases. CDR1 is SGHNT, CDR2 YENEEA, per germline. The CDR3 is 14 amino acids. V gave up 5 bases and J gave up 6 bases; unmatched junction bases: 9.

V is TRBV10-2 and J is TRBJ2-7; D is possibly TRBD1 (6 bases). CDR1 is WSHSY and CDR2 is SAAADI in the germline V gene. Trimming stripped 0 bases from V and 3 bases from J, with 9 bases between. The CDR3 runs 14 residues. The CDR3 reads CASSESLGGYEQYF. Written as DNA, the CDR3 is TGCGCCAGCAGTGAGTCGTTAGGGGGCTACGAGCAGTACTTC.

In nucleotides, the CDR3 is TGCGCCAGCAGCTTGTCGGGTTCACCCCTCCACTTT. Its protein is CASSLSGSPLHF. This chain joins TRBV5-1 and TRBJ1-6, with unresolved D. V was trimmed by 1 base and J by 9 bases, leaving 5 bases between them. CDR1 is SGHRS, CDR2 YFSETQ, per germline. The CDR3 contains 12 residues.

As DNA, the CDR3 is TGTGCCAGCAGTAAAGACAGGCTGCCCTATGGCTACACCTTC. The encoded protein is CASSKDRLPYGYTF. The V and J genes are TRBV27 and TRBJ1-2; perhaps TRBD1 as D (6 bases). Germline V lookup: CDR1 MNHEY, CDR2 SMNVEV (reference sequence). The CDR3 is 14 amino acids. Trimming left V 5 bases short and J 4 bases short, with 14 bases between.

V and J are TRBV15 and TRBJ2-1; possible D gene TRBD2, 5 bases. The CDR3 is made up of 12 amino acids. The germline V and J ends were trimmed by 5 bases and 7 bases, with 9 bases remaining between them. Germline loops: CDR1 LNHNV, CDR2 YYDKDF (reference sequence). CDR3 nucleotides: TGTGCCACCAGCGAGACGGGGAATGAGCAGTTCTTC. Encoded protein: CATSETGNEQFF.

This clone was detected only a few times. Other DNA sequences in this sample translate to the same CDR3. The chain couples TRBV27 to TRBJ1-1; tentatively, D is TRBD1 (5 bases). Germline V gives CDR1 MNHEY, CDR2 SMNVEV (reference sequence). The CDR3 covers 14 residues. Trimming cost V 0 bases and J 5 bases, with 10 bases left between them. This CDR3 is CASSLSRGGTEAFF. The CDR3, as DNA: TGTGCCAGCAGTTTATCACGGGGGGGAACTGAAGCTTTCTTT.

The chain has TRBV19 and TRBJ1-3, with 7 bases matching TRBD1. From germline, CDR1 is LNHDA and CDR2 SQIVND (reference sequence). The junction had 8 bases not matched to a gene; V was cut back by 0 bases and J by 0 bases. The CDR3 loop spans 18 amino acids. In nucleotides, the CDR3 is TGTGCCAGTAGTATAGATCACGAATACAGGGGCTCTGGAAACACCATATATTTT. This gives the protein CASSIDHEYRGSGNTIYF.

The rearrangement joins TRBV9 to TRBJ2-1; 11 positions agree with TRBD2. Losses at the gene ends were 4 bases for V and 4 bases for J; bases not matched to a gene: 10. Germline assignment: CDR1 SGDLS and CDR2 YYNGEE. This CDR3 comprises 17 residues. Written as DNA, the CDR3 is TGTGCCAGCAGCCTGACCGGGACTAGCGGACCTTACAATGAGCAGTTCTTC. This gives the protein CASSLTGTSGPYNEQFF.

This chain uses TRBV30 with TRBJ2-4; 11 nucleotides agree with TRBD1. The CDR3 contains 13 residues. V gave up 1 base and J gave up 8 bases; unmatched junction bases: 1. Per germline, CDR1 GTSNPN and CDR2 SVGIG (reference sequence). DNA for the CDR3: TGTGCCTGGAGTGGGACAGGGGGCGACATTCAGTACTTC. Protein product: CAWSGTGGDIQYF. Together with reference TRBV30 and TRBJ2-4, the CDR3 gives the full variable domain: SQTIHQWPATLVQPVGSPLSLECTVEGTSNPNLYWYRQAAGRGLQLLFYSVGIGQISSEVPQNLSASRPQDRQFILSSKKLLLSDSGFYLCAWSGTGGDIQYFGAGTRLSVL.

CDR3 residues: CATSRDLTSGAWGNEQFF. The CDR3 bases are TGTGCCACCAGCAGAGATCTGACTAGCGGGGCTTGGGGGAATGAGCAGTTCTTC. The rearrangement joins TRBV15 to TRBJ2-1, with 11 positions matching TRBD2. J gave up 7 bases and V 0 bases, and 11 bases lay outside the gene matches. The CDR3 loop spans 18 amino acids. Germline CDR1 and CDR2: LNHNV and YYDKDF (reference sequence).

For the CDR3, the DNA is TGCGCCAGCAGCCAAGAGTTAGCGGGGGGGACAGATACGCAGTATTTT. This translates into CASSQELAGGTDTQYF. V gene TRBV4-3 combines with J gene TRBJ2-3; 11 positions match TRBD2. CDR1 LGHNA and CDR2 YSLEER come from the germline V gene. This CDR3 spans 16 amino acids. V lost 0 bases, J lost 3 bases, and 2 bases stayed unmatched.

V is TRBV27 and J is TRBJ2-1; 12 bases align to TRBD2. The CDR3 has 17 amino acids. V lost 0 bases, J lost 1 base, and 1 base stayed unmatched. Germline V lookup: CDR1 MNHEY, CDR2 SMNVEV (reference sequence). The CDR3 coding sequence is TGTGCCAGCAGTTTATCCGGACTAGCGGGGTCCTACAATGAGCAGTTCTTC. Its protein is CASSLSGLAGSYNEQFF.

This clone occurred once. This rearrangement joins TRBV12-5 to TRBJ1-2, with unresolved D. The V end lost 5 bases, the J end lost 3 bases, and 13 bases lay between the germline ends. Germline CDR1 reads LGHNT; CDR2 reads FRNRAP. The CDR3 extends over 14 amino acids. CDR3 sequence (DNA): TGTGCTAGTGGTCCCCACGAGGAGGACTATGGCTACACCTTC. This codes for CASGPHEEDYGYTF.

This clone has a count of ten or more. This chain joins TRBV11-2 and TRBJ2-7; D is possibly TRBD2 (6 bases). This CDR3 has 17 amino acids. Trimming shortened V by 5 bases and J by 2 bases, and 22 bases separated the two germline ends. Germline loops: CDR1 SGHAT, CDR2 FQNNGV. This CDR3 reads CASSPRDFSPLAYEQYF. The CDR3 DNA reads TGTGCCAGCAGCCCGCGGGACTTTTCCCCGCTGGCCTACGAGCAGTACTTC.

This chain uses TRBV4-3 with TRBJ2-7, with 9 bases fitting TRBD2. The CDR3 has 16 residues. The germline gives CDR1 LGHNA, CDR2 YSLEER. V lost 0 bases to trimming and J lost 4 bases; unmatched junction nucleotides: 7. This CDR3 reads CASSQDARGGNYEQYF. Here the CDR3 DNA reads TGCGCCAGCAGCCAAGATGCGCGGGGGGGGAATTACGAGCAGTACTTC.

This clone was seen more than once but under ten times. This rearrangement joins TRBV19 to TRBJ1-2; no clear D gene. The V and J ends lost 1 base and 3 bases respectively, with 9 bases between them. The CDR3 contains 14 residues. The germline V gene has CDR1 LNHDA and CDR2 SQIVND (reference sequence). The CDR3 sequence: CASSIVDADYGYTF. The CDR3 region has the DNA TGTGCCAGTAGTATAGTTGACGCGGACTATGGCTACACCTTC.

The chain combines TRBV28 with TRBJ2-7; 14 bases map to TRBD2. J was trimmed by 9 bases and V by 8 bases; bases with no gene match: 9. Germline CDR1 reads MDHEN; CDR2 reads SYDVKM. This CDR3 region has 14 residues. The CDR3 reads CASDAGLAGVAQYF. CDR3 nucleotide sequence: TGTGCCAGCGACGCGGGACTAGCGGGAGTCGCGCAGTACTTC.

Ten or more counts support this clone. V and J are TRBV6-1 and TRBJ1-5; tentatively, D is TRBD1 (5 bases). V was cut by 1 base and J by 7 bases, with 11 bases left in between. The germline gives CDR1 MNHNS, CDR2 SASEGT. This CDR3 comprises 14 residues. The CDR3: CASSEGRGWQPQHF. CDR3 DNA sequence: TGTGCCAGCAGTGAAGGGAGGGGATGGCAGCCCCAGCATTTT.

As DNA, the CDR3 is TGTGCCAGCAGCCCCGGCGGGAACACCGGGGAGCTGTTTTTT. Its protein product is CASSPGGNTGELFF. This chain connects TRBV7-3 to TRBJ2-2; D is unclear. The CDR3 is 14 residues long. V gave up 5 bases and J gave up 1 base, with 8 bases separating them. The germline CDR1 and CDR2 sequences are SGHTA and FQGTGA.

This chain uses TRBV6-4 with TRBJ2-6, with D tentatively TRBD1 (6 bases). The CDR3 extends over 16 amino acids. The germline V gene has CDR1 MRHNA and CDR2 SNTAGT. Trimming stripped 6 bases from V and 4 bases from J, with 16 bases between. CDR3 bases: TGTGCCAGCAGCCCTAGTGGGGGCTCGGGGGCCAACGTCCTGACTTTC. Its translation: CASSPSGGSGANVLTF.

This clone was seen just once. This may come from a read error, since a much larger clone is one base off. The chain combines TRBV11-2 with TRBJ2-7, with D perhaps matching TRBD1 (5 bases). V was pared by 1 base and J by 2 bases, with 6 bases between. The CDR3 is 13 residues long. In germline, CDR1 is SGHAT, CDR2 FQNNGV. The CDR3 nucleotides read TGTGCCAGCAGCTTAGGACAGACCTACGAGCAGTACTTC. Translation gives CASSLGQTYEQYF.

The chain has TRBV27 and TRBJ1-1, with 7 nucleotides matching TRBD1. CDR1 MNHEY and CDR2 SMNVEV come from the germline V gene (reference sequence). This CDR3 region has 12 residues. Trimming removed 5 bases from V and 6 bases from J; junction bases left unmatched: 3. The CDR3 sequence is CASSPQGAEAFF. DNA for the CDR3: TGTGCCAGCAGTCCGCAGGGGGCTGAAGCTTTCTTT.

The chain combines TRBV27 with TRBJ1-4, with TRBD1 identical over 7 bases. J gave up 2 bases and V 6 bases, and 9 bases lay outside the gene matches. Germline V gene data show CDR1 as MNHEY and CDR2 as SMNVEV (reference sequence). This CDR3 is 16 amino acids long. CDR3 amino acids: CASSLPPTGTNEKLFF. CDR3 DNA sequence: TGTGCCAGCAGCCTGCCTCCGACAGGGACTAATGAAAAACTGTTTTTT.

This chain links TRBV5-4 with TRBJ2-1, with D possibly being TRBD1 (5 bases). V gave up 3 bases and J gave up 5 bases, with 6 bases separating them. The CDR3 contains 12 residues. Germline loops: CDR1 SGHNT, CDR2 YYREEE (reference sequence). The CDR3 reads CASSSRDNEQFF. In DNA form, the CDR3 reads TGTGCCAGCAGCTCCAGGGACAATGAGCAGTTCTTC. The whole variable domain, remainder taken from reference TRBV5-4 and TRBJ2-1, is ETGVTQSPTHLIKTRGQQVTLRCSSQSGHNTVSWYQQALGQGPQFIFQYYREEENGRGNFPPRFSGLQFPNYSSELNVNALELDDSALYLCASSSRDNEQFFGPGTRLTVL.

This clone was seen a single time. CDR3 nucleotides: TGCGCCAGCAGCCCCCGTCCCGGGAAGGAGGGTGAAAAACTGTTTTTT. This translates into CASSPRPGKEGEKLFF. The chain couples TRBV5-1 to TRBJ1-4; D remains ambiguous. The CDR3 length is 16 residues. Per germline, CDR1 SGHRS and CDR2 YFSETQ. Trimming pared 4 bases from V and 7 bases from J, leaving 20 bases between.

J is TRBJ2-3 and V is TRBV7-3, with TRBD1 identical over 7 bases. CDR1 is SGHTA, CDR2 FQGTGA, per germline. The CDR3 totals 17 residues. V gave up 4 bases and J gave up 2 bases; unmatched junction bases: 12. As DNA, the CDR3 is TGTGCCAGCAGCTCCTCCCCGGGGACAGTTAACACAGATACGCAGTATTTT. It codes for CASSSSPGTVNTDTQYF.